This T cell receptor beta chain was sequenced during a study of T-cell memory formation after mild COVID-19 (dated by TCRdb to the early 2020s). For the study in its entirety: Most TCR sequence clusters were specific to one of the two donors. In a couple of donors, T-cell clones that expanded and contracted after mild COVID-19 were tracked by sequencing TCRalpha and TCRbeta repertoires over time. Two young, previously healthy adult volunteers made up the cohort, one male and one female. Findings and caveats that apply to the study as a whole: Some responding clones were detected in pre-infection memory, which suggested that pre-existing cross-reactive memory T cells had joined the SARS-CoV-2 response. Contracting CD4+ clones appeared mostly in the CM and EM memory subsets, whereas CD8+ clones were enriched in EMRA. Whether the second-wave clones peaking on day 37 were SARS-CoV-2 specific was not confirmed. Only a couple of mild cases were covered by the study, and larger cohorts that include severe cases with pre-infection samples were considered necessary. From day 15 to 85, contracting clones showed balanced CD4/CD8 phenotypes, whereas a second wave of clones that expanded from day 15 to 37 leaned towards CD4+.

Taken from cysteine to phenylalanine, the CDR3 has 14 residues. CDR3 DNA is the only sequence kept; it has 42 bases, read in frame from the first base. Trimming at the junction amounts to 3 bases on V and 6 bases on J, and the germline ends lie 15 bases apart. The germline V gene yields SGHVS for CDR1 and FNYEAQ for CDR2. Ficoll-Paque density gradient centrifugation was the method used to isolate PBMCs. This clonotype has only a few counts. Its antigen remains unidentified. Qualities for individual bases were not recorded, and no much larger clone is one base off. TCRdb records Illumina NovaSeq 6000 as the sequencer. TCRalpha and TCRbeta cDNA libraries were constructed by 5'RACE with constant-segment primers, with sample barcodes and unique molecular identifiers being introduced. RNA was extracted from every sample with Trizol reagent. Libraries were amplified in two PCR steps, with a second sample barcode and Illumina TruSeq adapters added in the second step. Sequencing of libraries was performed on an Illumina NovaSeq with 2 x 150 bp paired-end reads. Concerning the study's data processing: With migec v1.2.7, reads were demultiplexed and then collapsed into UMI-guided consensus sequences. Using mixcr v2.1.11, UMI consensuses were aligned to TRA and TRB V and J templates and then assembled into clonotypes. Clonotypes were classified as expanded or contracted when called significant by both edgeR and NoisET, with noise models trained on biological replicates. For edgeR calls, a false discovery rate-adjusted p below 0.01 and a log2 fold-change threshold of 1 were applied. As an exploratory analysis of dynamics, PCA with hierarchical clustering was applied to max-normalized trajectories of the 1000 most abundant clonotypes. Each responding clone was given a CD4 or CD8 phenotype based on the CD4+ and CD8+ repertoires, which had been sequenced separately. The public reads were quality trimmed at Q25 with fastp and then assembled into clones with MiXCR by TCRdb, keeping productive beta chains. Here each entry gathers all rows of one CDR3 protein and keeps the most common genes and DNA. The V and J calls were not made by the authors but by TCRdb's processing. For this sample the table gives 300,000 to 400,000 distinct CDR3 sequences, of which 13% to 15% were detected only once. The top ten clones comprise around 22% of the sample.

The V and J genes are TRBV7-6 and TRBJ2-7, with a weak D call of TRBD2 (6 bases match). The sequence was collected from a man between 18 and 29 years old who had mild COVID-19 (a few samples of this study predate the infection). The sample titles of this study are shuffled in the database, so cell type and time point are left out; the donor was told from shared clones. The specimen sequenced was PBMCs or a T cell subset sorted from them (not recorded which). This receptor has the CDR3 CASSLSGGLGEQYF. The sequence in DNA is TGTGCCAGCAGCTTGAGTGGAGGGTTGGGCGAGCAGTACTTC.